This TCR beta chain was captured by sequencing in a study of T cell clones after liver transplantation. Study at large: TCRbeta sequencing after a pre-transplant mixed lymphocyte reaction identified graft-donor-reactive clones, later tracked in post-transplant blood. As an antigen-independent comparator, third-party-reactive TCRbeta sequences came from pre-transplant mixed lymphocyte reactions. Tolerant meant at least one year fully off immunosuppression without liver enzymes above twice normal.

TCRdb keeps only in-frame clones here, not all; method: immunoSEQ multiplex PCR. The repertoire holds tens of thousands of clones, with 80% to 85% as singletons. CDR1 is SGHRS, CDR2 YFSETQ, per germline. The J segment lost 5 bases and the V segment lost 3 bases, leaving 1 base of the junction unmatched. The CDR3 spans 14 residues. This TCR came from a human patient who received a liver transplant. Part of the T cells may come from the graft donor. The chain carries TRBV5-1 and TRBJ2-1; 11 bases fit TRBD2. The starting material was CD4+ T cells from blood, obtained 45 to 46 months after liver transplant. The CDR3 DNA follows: TGCGCCAGCAGCTCACTAGCGGGAGACAATGAGCAGTTCTTC. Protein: CASSSLAGDNEQFF.